Listed below are T cell receptor beta chains from one sample, sequenced in a study of blood T cell repertoires in COVID-19. The table came from immunoSEQ multiplex PCR; TCRdb's copy has only in-frame clones and leaves some out. The data contain 160,000 or so clones, less than 85% of them singletons. Sequenced sample: PBMCs or T cells enriched from blood (not recorded which). These TCRs come from a man in his fifties or sixties who had recovered from COVID-19. Each CDR3 is given with its conserved first and last residue.

cdr3_aa v_call
CASSMGGDQPQHF TRBV16
CASSLTANYGYTF TRBV27
CASSYSKGNRVEQYF TRBV6-5
CASSLAAAGSEQYF TRBV7-6
CASSPSTSGGFLYEQYF TRBV9
CASSQGVAGNTIYF TRBV5-1
CASREHRQGEAGANVLTF TRBV2
CASSGTIDQPQHF TRBV19
CASHSSEGPQHF TRBV19
CATDSGAGTEAFF TRBV28
CASSYSGGGEQYF TRBV6-5
CASSLGSHTF TRBV12-3/TRBV12-4
CASSRVSGGYSYEQYF TRBV5-4
CAWSSSAREQYF TRBV30
CASSGFRAGNTEAFF TRBV2
CASSLEGGSEDSLGGLNTEAFF TRBV11-3
CASSLGRRDQPQHF TRBV7-8
CASSDMVTGANTGELFF TRBV2
CASSDVAEQFF TRBV25-1
CASRTTGATNEKLFF TRBV27
CASSLEGMNTEAFF TRBV5-1
CSVEDVPPGTEAFF TRBV29-1
CASSETYTGSYNSPLHF TRBV10-2
CASSLAKAGYGNQPQHF TRBV7-9
CASSQVHQGKVGANVLTF TRBV3-1/TRBV3-2
CASSLASGGDTQYF TRBV5-1
CASSPLVSTGGKNEQFF TRBV19
CSVADRGQVGYTF TRBV29-1
CASRHNSGRQETQYF TRBV19